This entry lists 22 T cell receptor beta chains sequenced from one sample in a study of blood T cells in healthy people across ages (dated by TCRdb to between 2014 and 2017). The library was made by 5' RACE. This sample was sequenced with an Illumina HiSeq 2500. A second PCR of about 7 to 12 cycles was run with a J-beta primer mix and a sample-barcoded 5' primer. TCRdb itself trimmed the public reads at Q25 with fastp, ran MiXCR and retained productive beta chains. Identical CDR3 proteins give one entry, which carries the most common genes and DNA. The sample profile shows 650,000 to 1,000,000 distinct CDR3 sequences; 35% to 40% of them were found once. The biggest ten clones account for over 10% of the sample. What was sequenced was blood. The receptors here all came from a man aged 18 to 30 in good health.

CDR3 DNA: TGCGCCAGCAGCCAGTCAACGGGGGCGCTTAGAAACACCATATATTTT. This encodes CASSQSTGALRNTIYF. The V gene is TRBV4-3, the J gene TRBJ1-3; possibly TRBD1 for D (6 bases). Looked up from germline, CDR1 is LGHNA and CDR2 is YSLEER. Trimming took off 3 bases at V and 5 bases at J, with 17 bases between the two ends. CDR3 length equals 16 residues.

The chain couples TRBV7-3 to TRBJ2-3; the D is unclear. Between the trimmed V and J ends, which lost 1 base and 2 bases, there was a span of 10 bases. CDR1 and CDR2 (germline): SGHTA, FQGTGA. The CDR3 totals 15 residues. The CDR3 region is CASSLRGLDTDTQYF. CDR3 DNA: TGTGCCAGCAGCTTAAGAGGTCTAGACACAGATACGCAGTATTTT.

The rearrangement links TRBV9 to TRBJ2-3; 7 nucleotides line up with TRBD1. V lost 4 bases and J lost 4; bases outside the gene matches: 9. The germline CDR1 and CDR2 sequences are SGDLS and YYNGEE. This CDR3 region has 15 residues. CDR3 residues: CASSLRTGWADTQYF. CDR3 nucleotides: TGTGCCAGCAGCCTCCGGACAGGATGGGCAGATACGCAGTATTTT.

The DNA for the CDR3 is TGTGCCAGCAGTCCTGGGCCCCATCAGAAAGGCTACACCTTC. Translation: CASSPGPHQKGYTF. The chain is built from TRBV12-3 or TRBV12-4 and TRBJ1-2; no firm D call. The CDR3 runs 14 residues. The germline V and J ends were trimmed by 5 bases and 8 bases, with 18 bases remaining between them.

This rearrangement joins TRBV3-1 to TRBJ1-1; D gene ambiguous. This CDR3 comprises 11 residues. The germline V gene encodes CDR1 LGHDT and CDR2 YNNKEL (reference sequence). Trimming took off 2 bases at V and 5 bases at J, with 3 bases between the two ends. CDR3 region: CASSQMTEAFF. For the CDR3, the DNA is TGTGCCAGCAGCCAAATGACTGAAGCTTTCTTT.

The chain joins TRBV5-1 to TRBJ1-1, with unresolved D. V was pared by 6 bases and J by 2 bases, with 11 bases between. The CDR3 runs 13 residues. Germline CDR1 is SGHRS and CDR2 is YFSETQ. The CDR3 bases are TGCGCCAGCAATACGGGAGTAAACACTGAAGCTTTCTTT. It codes for CASNTGVNTEAFF.

J is TRBJ1-1 and V is TRBV7-9; D remains ambiguous. Germline CDR1 SEHNR, CDR2 FQNEAQ (reference sequence). This CDR3 is 15 amino acids long. Trimming removed 1 base from V and 4 bases from J, with 13 bases in between. CDR3 residues: CASSLEDASVTEAFF. CDR3 sequence (DNA): TGTGCCAGCAGCTTAGAGGACGCCTCGGTCACTGAAGCTTTCTTT.

The chain couples TRBV20-1 to TRBJ1-5; no definite D call. There are 12 residues in the CDR3. Between the trimmed V and J ends, which lost 2 bases and 3 bases, there was a span of 5 bases. Germline CDR1 and CDR2: DFQATT and SNEGSKA (reference sequence). CDR3 coding DNA: TGCAGTGCTAGACCCCCCAATCAGCCCCAGCATTTT. Its protein is CSARPPNQPQHF.

The chain recombines TRBV5-5 with TRBJ2-2; D is perhaps TRBD2 (5 bases). Germline V gene lookup returns CDR1 SGHKS and CDR2 YYEKEE (reference sequence). The CDR3 spans 12 residues. The ends were cut back, 7 bases at V and 8 bases at J, with 12 bases in the middle. The CDR3 bases are TGTGCCAGCTCATGGGGAGATGGGGAGCTGTTTTTT. Translated: CASSWGDGELFF. Together with reference TRBV5-5 and TRBJ2-2, the CDR3 gives the full variable domain: DAGVTQSPTHLIKTRGQQVTLRCSPISGHKSVSWYQQVLGQGPQFIFQYYEKEERGRGNFPDRFSARQFPNYSSELNVNALLLGDSALYLCASSWGDGELFFGEGSRLTVL.

This chain connects TRBV6-1 to TRBJ1-6; no firm D call. This CDR3 has 12 residues. The V gene lost 6 bases and the J gene lost 9 bases, with 9 bases spanning the gap. Germline assignment: CDR1 MNHNS and CDR2 SASEGT. CDR3 nucleotides: TGTGCCAGCAGGGAAACGGGTTCACCCCTCCACTTT. Its protein is CASRETGSPLHF.

A remark on this clonotype: A much more abundant neighbour one base away suggests this may be a read error. V usage is TRBV7-9 and J usage is TRBJ1-2, with D unresolved. The CDR3 runs to 8 residues. From germline, CDR1 is SEHNR and CDR2 FQNEAQ (reference sequence). Trimming pared 8 bases from V and 12 bases from J, leaving 7 bases between. The CDR3 protein is CASGSHTF. CDR3 nucleotide sequence: TGTGCCAGCGGCTCGCACACCTTC.

This clonotype was found a few times. The chain employs TRBV20-1 and TRBJ2-7; unclear D gene. The V end lost 2 bases, the J end lost 7 bases, and 9 bases lay between the germline ends. This CDR3 comprises 11 residues. CDR1 and CDR2 from the germline V gene are DFQATT and SNEGSKA (reference sequence). As DNA, the CDR3 is TGCAGTGCTAGACAGGATAGGGAGCAGTACTTC. Amino acid sequence: CSARQDREQYF.

This rearrangement joins TRBV27 to TRBJ2-5; D remains ambiguous. This CDR3 region has 14 residues. CDR1 is MNHEY and CDR2 is SMNVEV in the germline V gene (reference sequence). The V end lost 5 bases, the J end lost 2 bases, and 12 bases lay between the germline ends. DNA of the CDR3: TGTGCCAGCAGTCAAAAAAAGTCGCAAGAGACCCAGTACTTC. Translating gives CASSQKKSQETQYF.

Turning to this clonotype: A much larger clone sits a single nucleotide away, making a read error possible. The chain uses TRBV29-1 and TRBJ1-1, with 8 bases that match TRBD1. The CDR3 consists of 15 residues. The J segment lost 2 bases and the V segment lost 4 bases, leaving 9 bases of the junction unmatched. Germline lookup yields CDR1 SQVTM and CDR2 ANQGSEA. The CDR3 sequence is CSVVSGDRLNTEAFF. CDR3 nucleotide sequence: TGCAGCGTTGTTTCCGGGGACAGGCTAAACACTGAAGCTTTCTTT.

The chain joins TRBV28 to TRBJ2-3; 13 positions agree with TRBD2. This CDR3 is built from 16 residues. Germline V lookup: CDR1 MDHEN, CDR2 SYDVKM. The junction had 11 bases not matched to a gene; V was cut back by 7 bases and J by 7 bases. CDR3 DNA sequence: TGTGCCAGCAAGGGGACTAGCGGGAAAACCGGGTATACGCAGTATTTT. Encoded protein: CASKGTSGKTGYTQYF.

This clonotype was picked up many times. The CDR3 DNA sequence: TGTGCCAGCAGCTTAACGTCGGACTACAATGAGCAGTTCTTC. Encoded protein: CASSLTSDYNEQFF. This chain uses TRBV7-3 with TRBJ2-1; D unclear. The germline V gene encodes CDR1 SGHTA and CDR2 FQGTGA. This CDR3 spans 14 amino acids. Trimming shortened V by 0 bases and J by 3 bases, and 6 bases separated the two germline ends.

The chain recombines TRBV15 with TRBJ1-2; D unclear. Germline V CDR1 and CDR2: LNHNV, YYDKDF (reference sequence). The CDR3 consists of 14 residues. Trimming stripped 2 bases from V and 3 bases from J, with 10 bases between. CDR3 coding DNA: TGTGCCACCAGCAGACTCGGGCCCGACTATGGCTACACCTTC. It yields the protein CATSRLGPDYGYTF.

The chain joins TRBV5-6 to TRBJ1-2; 7 bases match TRBD1. This CDR3 comprises 15 residues. Per germline, CDR1 SGHDT and CDR2 YYEEEE. V was clipped by 2 bases and J by 8 bases; unmatched bases: 12. For the CDR3, the DNA is TGTGCCAGCAGCTTCTTTTCAGGGACAGCGGAGGGCTACACCTTC. Translating gives CASSFFSGTAEGYTF.

Worth noting for this clonotype: One end of the junction is discordant with germline, which a read error may explain. The V gene is TRBV12-3 or TRBV12-4, the J gene TRBJ1-1; no definite D call. This CDR3 comprises 14 residues. The CDR3 spells CTSSFGERNTEAFF. The CDR3 nucleotides are TGTACCAGCAGTTTCGGGGAGAGGAACACTGAAGCTTTCTTT.

This chain joins TRBV2 and TRBJ2-7; the match to TRBD2 covers 7 bases. The length of the CDR3 is 15 residues. After removal of 4 bases from V and 6 bases from J, the junction contained 12 bases not matched to a gene. CDR1 and CDR2 (germline): SNHLY, FYNNEI. CDR3 loop: CASSGEGLGTSEQYF. The CDR3 DNA reads as TGTGCCAGCAGTGGAGAAGGACTAGGGACGTCCGAGCAGTACTTC.

This clonotype was picked up a small number of times. V is TRBV6-4 and J is TRBJ1-2; D is unclear. Between the trimmed V and J ends, which lost 3 bases and 3 bases, there was a span of 8 bases. The CDR3 is 13 amino acids. Germline-derived CDR1 and CDR2 are MRHNA and SNTAGT. Here the CDR3 DNA reads TGTGCCAGCAGTGAGGGCTCTGACTATGGCTACACCTTC. As protein: CASSEGSDYGYTF.

V and J are TRBV28 and TRBJ2-1, with 9 bases that match TRBD2. TRBJ2-7 matches the DNA end more closely, so the J call is doubtful. The CDR3 has 14 residues. Germline values: CDR1 MDHEN, CDR2 SYDVKM. The CDR3 region has the DNA TGTGCCAGCAGCGCTAGCGGGGCCTACAATGAGCAGTACTTC. Amino acid sequence: CASSASGAYNEQYF.